This T cell receptor beta chain was recorded in a study of STAT3 mutations in large granular lymphocyte leukemia. TCRbeta libraries averaged approximately 42,000 productive templates per sample. The protocol was immunoSEQ multiplex PCR, while the TCRdb copy is restricted to in-frame clones and leaves out a portion. The data contain approximately 5,000 clones, 60% to 80% of them singletons. Only one count was recorded for this clone. No antigen is known for it. Study-level findings and limits: Sampling intervals varied between patients and samples. Clonal expansion was inferred from samples taken at other timepoints. Every T-LGLL patient had at least one immunodominant TCRbeta clonotype.

The germline gives CDR1 SQVTM, CDR2 ANQGSEA. V gave up 5 bases and J gave up 3 bases, with 21 bases separating them. The CDR3 contains 16 residues. V and J are TRBV29-1 and TRBJ2-3; D is uncertain. This TCR came from a middle-aged man with T-cell large granular lymphocyte leukemia. Some clones in this sample may be carry-over from other donors' samples. The sample was peripheral blood mononuclear cells. The CDR3 DNA is TGCAGCGTTTCGGGTCCAACCAGGTTAAGGACAGATACGCAGTATTTT. Translation gives CSVSGPTRLRTDTQYF.